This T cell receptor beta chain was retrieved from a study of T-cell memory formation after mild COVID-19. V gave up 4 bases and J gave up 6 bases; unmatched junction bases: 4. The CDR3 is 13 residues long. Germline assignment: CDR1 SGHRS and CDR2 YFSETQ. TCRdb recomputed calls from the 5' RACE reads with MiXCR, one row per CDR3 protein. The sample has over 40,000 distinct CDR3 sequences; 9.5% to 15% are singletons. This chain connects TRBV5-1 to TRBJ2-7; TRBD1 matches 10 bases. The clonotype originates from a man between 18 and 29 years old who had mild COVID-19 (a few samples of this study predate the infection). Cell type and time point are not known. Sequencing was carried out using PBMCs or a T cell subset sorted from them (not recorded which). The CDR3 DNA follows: TGCGCCAGCAGCCTGGGACAGGGGCCCGAGCAGTACTTC. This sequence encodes CASSLGQGPEQYF.